This record concerns one T cell receptor beta chain sequence. The target antigen is unknown. Time point noted: cycle 4 day 1 (C4D1), after 6 weeks of nivolumab. Every patient was affected by relapse after autologous stem cell transplantation, while exposure to brentuximab vedotin was not uniform. Relapsed/refractory classical Hodgkin lymphoma patients had complete, partial or progressive responses. The sample is drawn from a study of PD-1 blockade in classical Hodgkin lymphoma. Turning to the study itself: Administration of nivolumab to patients was at 3 mg/kg intravenously every 2 weeks.

Broader study findings: CD4+ TCR diversity, unlike CD8+, rose significantly by C4D1.

Germline CDR1 is LNHDA and CDR2 is SQIVND (reference sequence). Trimming cost V 9 bases and J 0 bases, with 12 bases left between them. The CDR3 is 14 amino acids. Repertoires were generated with immunoSEQ multiplex PCR, while TCRdb's copy carries only in-frame clones and drops some. The sample lists about 90,000 clones; roughly nine tenths were seen once. Sequencing was performed on peripheral blood mononuclear cells (PBMCs), taken before the fourth cycle of nivolumab. The sequence was obtained from a human donor with classical Hodgkin lymphoma. The chain joins TRBV19 to TRBJ2-1; a possible D gene is TRBD1 (5 bases). CDR3 sequence (DNA): TGTGCCAGCGGAAGGGGAAGCTCCTACAATGAGCAGTTCTTC. It specifies CASGRGSSYNEQFF.